This T cell receptor beta chain appears in the sequencing data of a study of T cell responses to AZD1222 COVID-19 vaccine. Germline values: CDR1 KGHSH, CDR2 LQKENI. V dropped 3 bases and J dropped 2 bases, with 11 bases sitting between them. This CDR3 contains 15 residues. TCRdb's copy holds only in-frame clones and misses some; the assay was immunoSEQ multiplex PCR. Here the sample spans about 140,000 clones, around 93% being singletons. This receptor was obtained from an adult in good health. Sequenced material: peripheral blood, taken on day 0 of AZD1222 vaccination. The chain links TRBV18 to TRBJ1-3; D is ambiguous. CDR3 DNA sequence: TGTGCCAGCTCACCCTCCGGAGTGGCTGGAAACACCATATATTTT. Translated, it gives CASSPSGVAGNTIYF.